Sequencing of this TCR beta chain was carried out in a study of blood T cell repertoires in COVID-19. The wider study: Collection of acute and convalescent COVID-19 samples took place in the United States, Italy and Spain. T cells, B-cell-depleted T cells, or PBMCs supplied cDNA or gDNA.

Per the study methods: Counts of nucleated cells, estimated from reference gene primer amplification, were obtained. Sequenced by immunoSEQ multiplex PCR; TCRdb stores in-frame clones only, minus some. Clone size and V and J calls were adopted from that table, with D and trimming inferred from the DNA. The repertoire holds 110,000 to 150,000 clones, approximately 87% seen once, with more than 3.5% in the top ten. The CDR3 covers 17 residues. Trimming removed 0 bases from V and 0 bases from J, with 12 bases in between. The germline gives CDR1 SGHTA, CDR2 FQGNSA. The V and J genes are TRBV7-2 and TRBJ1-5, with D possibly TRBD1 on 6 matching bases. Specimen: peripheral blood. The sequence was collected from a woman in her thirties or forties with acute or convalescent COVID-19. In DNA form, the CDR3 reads TGTGCCAGCAGCTTAGCCGCTGGGGGCAATAGCAATCAGCCCCAGCATTTT. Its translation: CASSLAAGGNSNQPQHF.